This entry lists 7 T cell receptor beta chains sequenced from one sample in a study of cytomegalovirus exposure and HLA in healthy donors (dated by TCRdb to 2016 to 2017). The library was prepared using the immunoSEQ multiplex PCR assay. The multiplex PCR relied on a mix of 60 forward primers for TCR Vbeta segments and 13 reverse primers for TCR Jbeta segments. As stored in TCRdb, this immuneACCESS dataset retains in-frame rearrangements with V and J assigned. A fraction of the clones does not appear; measured against another copy, unresolved V genes explain less than half of the discrepancy, and the remainder lacks a known reason. The sample table includes 100,000 to 150,000 clones. The ten top clones hold more than 1% of the sample. The sample taken for sequencing was PBMCs. The receptors stem from a man aged 18 to 30 in good health and CMV-seronegative.

The chain joins TRBV29-1 to TRBJ2-7; no reliable D call. The CDR3 covers 12 residues. V lost 2 bases and J 0 bases, leaving 5 bases between the germline ends. The germline V gene encodes CDR1 SQVTM and CDR2 ANQGSEA. For the CDR3, the DNA is TGCAGCGTTGAACACAGCTCCTACGAGCAGTACTTC. Amino acid sequence: CSVEHSSYEQYF.

The gene calls are TRBV5-1 and TRBJ2-5, with D perhaps matching TRBD2 (6 bases). CDR3 length: 11 residues. Germline V gene sequence: CDR1 SGHRS, CDR2 YFSETQ. The ends were cut back, 9 bases at V and 14 bases at J, with 20 bases in the middle. CDR3 sequence (DNA): TGCGCCATCCCCCCAGGGAGGTTCCAATACTTC. This codes for CAIPPGRFQYF.

V usage is TRBV9 and J usage is TRBJ1-2; the D is unclear. The CDR3 is 15 amino acids. Trimming pared 3 bases from V and 4 bases from J, leaving 16 bases between. Per germline, CDR1 SGDLS and CDR2 YYNGEE. In DNA form, the CDR3 reads TGTGCCAGCAGCGAAAACTATAACCCTGGCTATGGCTACACCTTC. Protein: CASSENYNPGYGYTF.

V gene TRBV5-1 combines with J gene TRBJ2-3, with 11 bases that match TRBD2. Germline CDR1 reads SGHRS; CDR2 reads YFSETQ. Trimming cost V 4 bases and J 1 base; bases outside gene matches: 8. The CDR3 consists of 17 residues. In DNA, the CDR3 is TGCGCCAGCAGCCCCTCATTAGCGGGAGGGGGCACAGATACGCAGTATTTT. This encodes CASSPSLAGGGTDTQYF.

The chain's CDR3 is CASSQGGLETQYF. In DNA, the CDR3 is TGCGCCAGCAGCCAAGGGGGGCTGGAGACCCAGTACTTC. V is TRBV4-1 and J is TRBJ2-5, with D possibly TRBD1 on 6 matching bases. Trimming stripped 1 base from V and 5 bases from J, with 8 bases between. This CDR3 has 13 amino acids. Germline CDR1 reads MGHRA; CDR2 reads YSYEKL.

This chain uses TRBV18 with TRBJ2-1, with D possibly TRBD1 on 5 matching bases. With 5 bases removed from V and 5 bases from J, the gap between germline ends came to 19 bases. Per the germline V gene, CDR1 is KGHSH and CDR2 is LQKENI. The CDR3 runs 16 residues. Here the CDR3 DNA reads TGTGCCAGCTCATCGGGTGGCAGGGTTACCGACAATGAGCAGTTCTTC. Its translation: CASSSGGRVTDNEQFF.

V usage is TRBV29-1 and J usage is TRBJ2-1; TRBD2 matches 9 bases. Germline trimming cut 6 bases from V and 8 bases from J; bases unmatched to any gene: 17. The germline gives CDR1 SQVTM, CDR2 ANQGSEA. This CDR3 has 16 amino acids. The CDR3 DNA is TGCAGCGTGCCCCCGGGGGCGGGAGGGCCGGCTTATGAGCAGTTCTTC. This gives the protein CSVPPGAGGPAYEQFF.